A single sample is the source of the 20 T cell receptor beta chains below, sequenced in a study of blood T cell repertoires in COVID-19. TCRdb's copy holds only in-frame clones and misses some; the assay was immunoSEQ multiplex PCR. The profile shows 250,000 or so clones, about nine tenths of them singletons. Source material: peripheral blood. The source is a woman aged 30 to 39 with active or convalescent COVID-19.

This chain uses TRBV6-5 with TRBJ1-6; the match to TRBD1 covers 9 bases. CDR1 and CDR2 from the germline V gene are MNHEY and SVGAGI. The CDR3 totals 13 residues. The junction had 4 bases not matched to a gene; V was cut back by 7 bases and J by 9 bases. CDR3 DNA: TGTGCCAGCACCCTGACAGGGGGTTCACCCCTCCACTTT. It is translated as CASTLTGGSPLHF.

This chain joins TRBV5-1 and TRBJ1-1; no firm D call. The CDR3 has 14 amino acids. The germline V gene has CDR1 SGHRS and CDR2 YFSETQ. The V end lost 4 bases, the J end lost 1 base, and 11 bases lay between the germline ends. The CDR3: CASSPFPSNTEAFF. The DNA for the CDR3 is TGCGCCAGCAGCCCCTTTCCTTCGAACACTGAAGCTTTCTTT.

The CDR3 bases are TGTGCCACGGGACTGGGGTACAGTGGATCACCCCTCCACTTT. It is translated as CATGLGYSGSPLHF. The chain joins TRBV19 to TRBJ1-6; D perhaps matches TRBD1 (5 bases). The CDR3 contains 14 residues. V lost 10 bases, J lost 10 bases, and 20 bases lay in between. CDR1 LNHDA and CDR2 SQIVND come from the germline V gene (reference sequence).

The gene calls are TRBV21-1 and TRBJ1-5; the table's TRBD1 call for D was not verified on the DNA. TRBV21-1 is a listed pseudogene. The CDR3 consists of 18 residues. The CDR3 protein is CASSKANGETDSNQPQHF. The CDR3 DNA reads TGTGCCAGCAGCAAAGCGAATGGTGAGACAGATAGCAATCAGCCCCAGCATTTT.

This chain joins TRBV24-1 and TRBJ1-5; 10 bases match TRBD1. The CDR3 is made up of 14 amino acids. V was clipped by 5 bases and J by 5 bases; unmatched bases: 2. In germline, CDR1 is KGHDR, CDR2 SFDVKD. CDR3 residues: CATSATGGYQPQHF. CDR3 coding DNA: TGTGCCACCAGTGCGACAGGGGGCTATCAGCCCCAGCATTTT.

The CDR3 spells CASSLDRGSNQPQHF. CDR3 nucleotide sequence: TGCGCCAGCAGCTTGGACAGGGGAAGCAATCAGCCCCAGCATTTT. The gene calls are TRBV5-1 and TRBJ1-5; TRBD1 agrees at 7 bases. Germline V gene data show CDR1 as SGHRS and CDR2 as YFSETQ. The CDR3 has 15 residues. The V and J ends lost 0 bases and 1 base, in that order; junction bases with no gene match: 1.

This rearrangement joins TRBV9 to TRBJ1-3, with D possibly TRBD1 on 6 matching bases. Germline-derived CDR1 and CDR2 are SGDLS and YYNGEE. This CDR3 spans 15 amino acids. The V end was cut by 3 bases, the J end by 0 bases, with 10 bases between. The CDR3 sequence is CASSGTASSGNTIYF. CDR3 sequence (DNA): TGTGCCAGCAGCGGGACAGCTAGCTCTGGAAACACCATATATTTT.

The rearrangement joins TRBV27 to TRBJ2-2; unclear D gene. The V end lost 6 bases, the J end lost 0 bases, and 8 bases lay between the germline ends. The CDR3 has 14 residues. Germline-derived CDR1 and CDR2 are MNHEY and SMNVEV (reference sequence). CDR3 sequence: CASSLSSNTGELFF. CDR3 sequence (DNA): TGTGCCAGCAGCCTTTCCTCGAACACCGGGGAGCTGTTTTTT.

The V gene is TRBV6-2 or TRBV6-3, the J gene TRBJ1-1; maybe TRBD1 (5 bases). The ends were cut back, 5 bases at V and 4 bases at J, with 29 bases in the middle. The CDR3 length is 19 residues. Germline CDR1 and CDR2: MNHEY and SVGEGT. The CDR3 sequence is CASSHPLNRLPRRGTEAFF. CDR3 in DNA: TGTGCCAGCAGTCACCCCCTAAACAGGCTCCCCCGGAGGGGCACTGAAGCTTTCTTT.

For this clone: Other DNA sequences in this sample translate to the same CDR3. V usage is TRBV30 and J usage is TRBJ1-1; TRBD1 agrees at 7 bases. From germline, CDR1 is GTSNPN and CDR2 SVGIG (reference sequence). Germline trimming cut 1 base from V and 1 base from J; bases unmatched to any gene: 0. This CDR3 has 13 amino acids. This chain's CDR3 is CAWSGQGNTEAFF. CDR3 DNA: TGTGCCTGGAGTGGACAGGGGAACACTGAAGCTTTCTTT. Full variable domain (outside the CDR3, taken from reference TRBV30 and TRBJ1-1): SQTIHQWPATLVQPVGSPLSLECTVEGTSNPNLYWYRQAAGRGLQLLFYSVGIGQISSEVPQNLSASRPQDRQFILSSKKLLLSDSGFYLCAWSGQGNTEAFFGQGTRLTVV.

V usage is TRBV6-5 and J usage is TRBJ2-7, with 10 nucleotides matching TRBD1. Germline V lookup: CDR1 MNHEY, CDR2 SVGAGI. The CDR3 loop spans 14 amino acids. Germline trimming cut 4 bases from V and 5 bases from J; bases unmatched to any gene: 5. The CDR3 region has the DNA TGTGCCAGCAGTTCGGGACAGGGGTCGAACGAGCAGTACTTC. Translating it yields CASSSGQGSNEQYF.

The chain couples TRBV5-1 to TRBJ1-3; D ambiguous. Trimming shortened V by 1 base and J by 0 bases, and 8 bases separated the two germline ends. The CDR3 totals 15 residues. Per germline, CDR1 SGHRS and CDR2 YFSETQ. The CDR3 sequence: CASSLNGFSGNTIYF. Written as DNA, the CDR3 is TGCGCCAGCAGCTTGAATGGCTTCTCTGGAAACACCATATATTTT.

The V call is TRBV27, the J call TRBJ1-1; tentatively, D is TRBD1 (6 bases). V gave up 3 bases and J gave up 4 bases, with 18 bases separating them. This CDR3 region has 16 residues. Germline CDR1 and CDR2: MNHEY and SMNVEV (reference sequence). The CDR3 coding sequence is TGTGCCAGCAGTTTTTTGGGAGGGAAAGGGGGCACTGAAGCTTTCTTT. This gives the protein CASSFLGGKGGTEAFF.

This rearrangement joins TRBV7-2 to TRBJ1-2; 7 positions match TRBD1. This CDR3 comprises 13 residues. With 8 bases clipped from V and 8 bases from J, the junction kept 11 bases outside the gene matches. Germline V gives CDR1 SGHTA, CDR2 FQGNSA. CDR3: CASGRNRGDGYTF. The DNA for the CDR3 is TGTGCCAGCGGCCGAAACAGGGGAGACGGCTACACCTTC.

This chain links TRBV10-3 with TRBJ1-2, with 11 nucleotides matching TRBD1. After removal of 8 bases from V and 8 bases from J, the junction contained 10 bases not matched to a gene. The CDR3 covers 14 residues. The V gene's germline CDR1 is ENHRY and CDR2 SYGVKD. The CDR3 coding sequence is TGTGCCATCGGGACAGGGGGTCGTTCGGGAGGCTACACCTTC. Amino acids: CAIGTGGRSGGYTF.

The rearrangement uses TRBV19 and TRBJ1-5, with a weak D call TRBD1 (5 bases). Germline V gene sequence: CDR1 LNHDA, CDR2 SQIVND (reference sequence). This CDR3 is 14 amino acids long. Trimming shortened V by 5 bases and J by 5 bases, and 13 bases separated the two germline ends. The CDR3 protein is CASSFSGGYQPQHF. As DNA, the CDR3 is TGTGCCAGTAGTTTCTCGGGGGGATATCAGCCCCAGCATTTT.

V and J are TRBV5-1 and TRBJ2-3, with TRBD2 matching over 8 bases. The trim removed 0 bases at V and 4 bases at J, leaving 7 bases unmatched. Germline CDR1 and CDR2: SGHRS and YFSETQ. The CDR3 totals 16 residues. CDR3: CASSLATGGPPDTQYF. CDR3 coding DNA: TGCGCCAGCAGCTTGGCAACGGGGGGGCCCCCAGATACGCAGTATTTT. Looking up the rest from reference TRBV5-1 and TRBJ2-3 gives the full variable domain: KAGVTQTPRYLIKTRGQQVTLSCSPISGHRSVSWYQQTPGQGLQFLFEYFSETQRNKGNFPGRFSGRQFSNSRSEMNVSTLELGDSALYLCASSLATGGPPDTQYFGPGTRLTVL.

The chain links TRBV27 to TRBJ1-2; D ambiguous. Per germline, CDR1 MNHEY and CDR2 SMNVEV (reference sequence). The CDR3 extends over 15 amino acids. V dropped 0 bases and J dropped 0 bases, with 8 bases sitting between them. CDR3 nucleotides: TGTGCCAGCAGTTTATCACGCGAATCTAACTATGGCTACACCTTC. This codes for CASSLSRESNYGYTF.

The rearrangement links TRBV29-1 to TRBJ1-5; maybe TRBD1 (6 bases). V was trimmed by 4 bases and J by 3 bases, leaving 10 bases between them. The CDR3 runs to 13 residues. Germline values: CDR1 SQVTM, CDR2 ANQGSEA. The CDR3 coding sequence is TGCAGCGTTGGGGGGCTTAACAATCAGCCCCAGCATTTT. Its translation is CSVGGLNNQPQHF. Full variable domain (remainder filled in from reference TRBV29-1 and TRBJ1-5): SAVISQKPSRDICQRGTSLTIQCQVDSQVTMMFWYRQQPGQSLTLIATANQGSEATYESGFVIDKFPISRPNLTFSTLTVSNMSPEDSSIYLCSVGGLNNQPQHFGDGTRLSIL.

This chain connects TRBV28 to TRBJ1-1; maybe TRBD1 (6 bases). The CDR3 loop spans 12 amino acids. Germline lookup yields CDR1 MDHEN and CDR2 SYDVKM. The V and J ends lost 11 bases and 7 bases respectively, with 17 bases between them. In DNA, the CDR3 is TGTGCCCTAAGGGAGGGGGGAGGTGAAGCTTTCTTT. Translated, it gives CALREGGGEAFF.